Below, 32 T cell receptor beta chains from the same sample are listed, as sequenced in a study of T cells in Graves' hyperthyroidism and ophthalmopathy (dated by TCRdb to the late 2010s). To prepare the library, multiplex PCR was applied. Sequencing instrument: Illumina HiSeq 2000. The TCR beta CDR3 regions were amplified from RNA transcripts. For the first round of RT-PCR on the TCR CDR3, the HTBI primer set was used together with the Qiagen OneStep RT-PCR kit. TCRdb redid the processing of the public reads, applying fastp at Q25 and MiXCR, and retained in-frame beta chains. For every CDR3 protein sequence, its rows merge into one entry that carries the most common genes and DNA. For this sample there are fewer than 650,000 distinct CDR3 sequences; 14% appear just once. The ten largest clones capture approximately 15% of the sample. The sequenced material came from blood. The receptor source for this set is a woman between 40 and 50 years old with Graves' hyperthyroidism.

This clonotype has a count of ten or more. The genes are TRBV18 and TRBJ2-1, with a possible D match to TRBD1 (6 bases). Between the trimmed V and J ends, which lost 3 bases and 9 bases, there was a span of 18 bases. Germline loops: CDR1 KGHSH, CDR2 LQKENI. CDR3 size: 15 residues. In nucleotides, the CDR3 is TGTGCCAGCTCACCTACTTGGCAGGGGAGAGGTGAGCAGTTCTTC. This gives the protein CASSPTWQGRGEQFF.

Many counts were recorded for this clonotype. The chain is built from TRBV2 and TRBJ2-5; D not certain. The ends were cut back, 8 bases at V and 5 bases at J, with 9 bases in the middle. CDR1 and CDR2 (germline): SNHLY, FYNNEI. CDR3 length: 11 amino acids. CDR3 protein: CASCLRETQYF. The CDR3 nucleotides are TGTGCCAGCTGCCTTCGGGAGACCCAGTACTTC.

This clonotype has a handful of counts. The CDR3 DNA sequence: TGTGCCAGTAGTATAGTACGCTTCATGGAAGGACAGCTTACTGAAGCTTTCTTT. Translated: CASSIVRFMEGQLTEAFF. The chain links TRBV19 to TRBJ1-1; TRBD1 might be the D (6 bases). Between the trimmed V and J ends, which lost 1 base and 5 bases, there was a span of 23 bases. CDR3 length: 18 residues. Germline V lookup: CDR1 LNHDA, CDR2 SQIVND (reference sequence). Filled out from reference TRBV19 and TRBJ1-1, the complete variable domain reads DGGITQSPKYLFRKEGQNVTLSCEQNLNHDAMYWYRQDPGQGLRLIYYSQIVNDFQKGDIAEGYSVSREKKESFPLTVTSAQKNPTAFYLCASSIVRFMEGQLTEAFFGQGTRLTVV.

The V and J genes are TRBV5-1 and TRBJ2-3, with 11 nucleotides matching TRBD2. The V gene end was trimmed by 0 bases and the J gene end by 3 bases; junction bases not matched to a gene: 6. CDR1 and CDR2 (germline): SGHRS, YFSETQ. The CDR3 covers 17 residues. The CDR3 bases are TGCGCCAGCAGCTTGGAGCCTAGCGGGAGGAGAACAGATACGCAGTATTTT. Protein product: CASSLEPSGRRTDTQYF. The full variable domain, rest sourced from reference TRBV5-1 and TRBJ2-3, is KAGVTQTPRYLIKTRGQQVTLSCSPISGHRSVSWYQQTPGQGLQFLFEYFSETQRNKGNFPGRFSGRQFSNSRSEMNVSTLELGDSALYLCASSLEPSGRRTDTQYFGPGTRLTVL.

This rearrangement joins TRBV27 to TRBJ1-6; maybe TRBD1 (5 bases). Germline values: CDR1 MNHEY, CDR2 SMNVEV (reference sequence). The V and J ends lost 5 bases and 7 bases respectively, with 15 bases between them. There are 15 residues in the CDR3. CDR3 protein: CASSPPLGLNSPLHF. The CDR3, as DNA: TGTGCCAGCAGTCCCCCCCTGGGACTCAATTCACCCCTCCACTTT.

CDR3 loop: CASTRTSGLPYNEQFF. CDR3 nucleotides: TGTGCCAGCACCCGGACTAGCGGATTACCCTACAATGAGCAGTTCTTC. This chain connects TRBV12-3 or TRBV12-4 to TRBJ2-1; 10 positions agree with TRBD2. V was pared by 7 bases and J by 2 bases, with 8 bases of the junction left unmatched. The CDR3 runs to 16 residues.

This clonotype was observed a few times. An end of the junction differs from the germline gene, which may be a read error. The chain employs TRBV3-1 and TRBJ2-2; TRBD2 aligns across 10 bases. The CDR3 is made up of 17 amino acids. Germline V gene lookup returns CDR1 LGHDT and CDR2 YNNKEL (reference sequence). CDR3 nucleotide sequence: TGTGCCAGCAAGAAGCGGGAGGGCCCTCGTGACACCGGGGAGCTGCTTTTT. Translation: CASKKREGPRDTGELLF.

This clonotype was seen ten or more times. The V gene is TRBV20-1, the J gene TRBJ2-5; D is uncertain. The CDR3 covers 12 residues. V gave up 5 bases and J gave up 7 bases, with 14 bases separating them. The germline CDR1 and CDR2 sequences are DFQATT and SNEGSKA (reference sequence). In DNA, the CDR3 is TGCAGTGCTTACTCCCCCGCCGGGACCCAGTACTTC. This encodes CSAYSPAGTQYF.

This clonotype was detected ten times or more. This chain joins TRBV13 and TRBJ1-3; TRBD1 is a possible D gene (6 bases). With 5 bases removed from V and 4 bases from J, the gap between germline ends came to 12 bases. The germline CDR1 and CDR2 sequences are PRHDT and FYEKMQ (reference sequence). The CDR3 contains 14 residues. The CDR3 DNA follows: TGTGCCAGCAGCCGACAGGACTTGGGAAACACCATATATTTT. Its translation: CASSRQDLGNTIYF.

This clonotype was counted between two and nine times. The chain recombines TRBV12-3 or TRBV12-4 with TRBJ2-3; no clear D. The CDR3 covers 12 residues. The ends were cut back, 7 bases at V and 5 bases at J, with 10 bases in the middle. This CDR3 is CASTSGKDTQYF. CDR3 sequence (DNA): TGTGCCAGCACCTCGGGCAAAGATACGCAGTATTTT.

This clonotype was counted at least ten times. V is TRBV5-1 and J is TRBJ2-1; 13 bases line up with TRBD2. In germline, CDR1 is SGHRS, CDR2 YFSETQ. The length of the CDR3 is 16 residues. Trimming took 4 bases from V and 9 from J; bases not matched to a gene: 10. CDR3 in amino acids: CASSQGLAGAGSEQFF. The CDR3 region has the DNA TGCGCCAGCAGCCAAGGACTAGCGGGAGCAGGCAGTGAGCAGTTCTTC.

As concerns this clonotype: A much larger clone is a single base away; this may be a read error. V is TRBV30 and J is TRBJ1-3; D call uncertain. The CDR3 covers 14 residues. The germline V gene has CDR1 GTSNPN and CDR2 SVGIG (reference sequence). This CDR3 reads CAWSVQSLGSTIYF. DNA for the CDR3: TGTGCCTGGAGTGTACAGTCTCTTGGAAGCACCATATATTTT.

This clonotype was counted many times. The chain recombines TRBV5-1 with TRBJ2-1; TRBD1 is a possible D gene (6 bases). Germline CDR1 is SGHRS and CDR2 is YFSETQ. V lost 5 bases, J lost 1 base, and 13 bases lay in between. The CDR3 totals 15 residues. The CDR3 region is CASSYTGISYNEQFF. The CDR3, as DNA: TGCGCCAGCAGTTATACAGGGATATCCTACAATGAGCAGTTCTTC.

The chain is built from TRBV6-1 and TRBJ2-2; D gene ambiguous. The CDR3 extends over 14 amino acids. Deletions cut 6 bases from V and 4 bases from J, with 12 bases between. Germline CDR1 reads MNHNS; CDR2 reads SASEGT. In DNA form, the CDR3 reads TGTGCCAGCAGATTCGCCCTCTCCACCGGGGAGCTGTTTTTT. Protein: CASRFALSTGELFF.

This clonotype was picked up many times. CDR3 sequence (DNA): TGTGCCAGCAGTAAGACTAGCGGCTACGAGCAGTACTTC. It codes for CASSKTSGYEQYF. This chain joins TRBV7-9 and TRBJ2-7; 9 bases are shared with TRBD2. The CDR3 contains 13 residues. In germline, CDR1 is SEHNR, CDR2 FQNEAQ (reference sequence). V shed 6 bases and J 3 bases; nucleotides not matched to a gene: 3.

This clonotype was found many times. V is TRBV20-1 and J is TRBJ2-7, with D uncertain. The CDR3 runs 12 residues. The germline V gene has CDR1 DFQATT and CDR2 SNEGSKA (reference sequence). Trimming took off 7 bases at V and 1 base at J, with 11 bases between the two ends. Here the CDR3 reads CSVPDGSYEQYF. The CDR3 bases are TGCAGTGTACCGGACGGATCCTACGAGCAGTACTTC.

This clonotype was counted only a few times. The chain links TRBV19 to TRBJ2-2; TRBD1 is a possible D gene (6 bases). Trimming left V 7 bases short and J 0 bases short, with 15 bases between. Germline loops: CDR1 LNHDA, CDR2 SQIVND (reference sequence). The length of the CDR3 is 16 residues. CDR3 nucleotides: TGTGCCAGTACCCTCAGGGGTTATTCGAACACCGGGGAGCTGTTTTTT. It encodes CASTLRGYSNTGELFF.

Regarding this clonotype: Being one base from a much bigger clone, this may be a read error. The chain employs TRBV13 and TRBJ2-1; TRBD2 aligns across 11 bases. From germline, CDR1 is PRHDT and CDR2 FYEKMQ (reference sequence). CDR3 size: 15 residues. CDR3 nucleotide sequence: TGTGCCAGCAGCCCCCGGACTAGCGGGTACAATGAGCAGCTCTTC. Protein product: CASSPRTSGYNEQLF. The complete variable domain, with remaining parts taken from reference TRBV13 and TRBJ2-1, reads AAGVIQSPRHLIKEKRETATLKCYPIPRHDTVYWYQQGPGQDPQFLISFYEKMQSDKGSIPDRFSAQQFSDYHSELNMSSLELGDSALYFCASSPRTSGYNEQLFGPGTRLTVL.

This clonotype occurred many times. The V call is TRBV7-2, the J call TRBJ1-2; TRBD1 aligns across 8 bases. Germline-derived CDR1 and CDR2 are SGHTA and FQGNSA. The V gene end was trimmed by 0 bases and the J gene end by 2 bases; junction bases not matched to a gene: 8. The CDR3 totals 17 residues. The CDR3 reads CASSLADFRGLNYGYTF. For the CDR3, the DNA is TGTGCCAGCAGCTTAGCGGACTTCAGGGGGCTCAACTATGGCTACACCTTC.

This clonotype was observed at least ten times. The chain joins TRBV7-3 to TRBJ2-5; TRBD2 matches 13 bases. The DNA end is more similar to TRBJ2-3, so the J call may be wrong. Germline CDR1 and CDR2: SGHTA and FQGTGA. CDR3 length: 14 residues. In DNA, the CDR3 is TGTGCCAGCAGCTCCGGACTAGCGGGAGAAACGCAGTATTTT. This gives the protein CASSSGLAGETQYF.

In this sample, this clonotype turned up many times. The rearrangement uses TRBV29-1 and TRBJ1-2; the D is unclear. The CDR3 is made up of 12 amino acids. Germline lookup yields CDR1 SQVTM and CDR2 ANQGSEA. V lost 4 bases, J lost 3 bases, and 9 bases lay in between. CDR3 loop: CSVANVDYGYTF. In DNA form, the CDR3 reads TGCAGCGTTGCAAATGTGGACTATGGCTACACCTTC.

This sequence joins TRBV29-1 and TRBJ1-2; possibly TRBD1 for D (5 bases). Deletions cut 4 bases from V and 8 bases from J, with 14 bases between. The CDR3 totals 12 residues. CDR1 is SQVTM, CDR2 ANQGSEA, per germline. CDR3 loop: CSVGGDSSGYTF. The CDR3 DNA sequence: TGCAGCGTTGGGGGGGATAGTTCGGGCTACACCTTC. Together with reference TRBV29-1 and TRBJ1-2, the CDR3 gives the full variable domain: SAVISQKPSRDICQRGTSLTIQCQVDSQVTMMFWYRQQPGQSLTLIATANQGSEATYESGFVIDKFPISRPNLTFSTLTVSNMSPEDSSIYLCSVGGDSSGYTFGSGTRLTVV.

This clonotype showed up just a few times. The CDR3 loop is CASSYSILAGAPAEQYF. The CDR3 DNA reads TGTGCCAGCAGTTACTCGATACTAGCGGGAGCCCCGGCCGAGCAGTACTTC. The chain couples TRBV6-2 or TRBV6-3 to TRBJ2-7, with 11 bases aligning to TRBD2. This CDR3 region has 17 residues. Germline CDR1 is MNHEY and CDR2 is SVGEGT. Unmatched junction bases numbered 10, after V lost 0 bases and J lost 6 bases.

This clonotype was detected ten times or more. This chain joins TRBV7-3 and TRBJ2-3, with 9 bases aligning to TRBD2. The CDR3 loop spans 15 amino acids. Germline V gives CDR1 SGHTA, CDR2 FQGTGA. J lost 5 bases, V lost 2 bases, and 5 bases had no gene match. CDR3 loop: CASSLAGGNQDTQYF. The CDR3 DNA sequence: TGTGCCAGCAGCTTAGCGGGAGGGAATCAAGATACGCAGTATTTT.

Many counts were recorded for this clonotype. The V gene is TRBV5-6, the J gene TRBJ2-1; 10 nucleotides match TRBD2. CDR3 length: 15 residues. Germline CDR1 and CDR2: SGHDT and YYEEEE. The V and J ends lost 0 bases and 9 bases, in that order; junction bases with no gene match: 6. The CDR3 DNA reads TGTGCCAGCAGCTTGGTAGCGGGAGGCGTCGGTGAGCAGTTCTTC. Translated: CASSLVAGGVGEQFF.

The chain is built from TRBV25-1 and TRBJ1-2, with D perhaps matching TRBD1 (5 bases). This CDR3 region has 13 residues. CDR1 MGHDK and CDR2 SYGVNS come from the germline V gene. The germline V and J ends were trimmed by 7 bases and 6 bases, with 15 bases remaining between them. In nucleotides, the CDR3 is TGTGCCAGCAAGGGCAGGGCTTATGATGGCTACACCTTC. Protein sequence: CASKGRAYDGYTF.

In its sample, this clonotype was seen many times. CDR3 sequence reads: CASSLGTGGVTQYF. In DNA form, the CDR3 reads TGTGCCAGCAGCTTAGGGACCGGGGGGGTGACCCAGTACTTC. The rearrangement uses TRBV7-8 and TRBJ2-5; 8 bases align to TRBD2. This CDR3 is 14 amino acids long. The V and J ends lost 1 base and 7 bases, in that order; junction bases with no gene match: 5. Germline V gives CDR1 SGHVS, CDR2 FQNEAQ.

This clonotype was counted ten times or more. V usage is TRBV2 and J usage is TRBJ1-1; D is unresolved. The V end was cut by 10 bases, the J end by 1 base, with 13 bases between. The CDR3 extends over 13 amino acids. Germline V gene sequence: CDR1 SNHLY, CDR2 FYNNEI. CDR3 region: CATNLETNTEAFF. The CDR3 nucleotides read TGTGCCACCAACCTGGAGACGAACACTGAAGCTTTCTTT.

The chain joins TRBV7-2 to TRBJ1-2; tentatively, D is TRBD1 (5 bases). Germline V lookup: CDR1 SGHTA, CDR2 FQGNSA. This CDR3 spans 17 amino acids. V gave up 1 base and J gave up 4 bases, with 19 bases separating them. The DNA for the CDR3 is TGTGCCAGCAGCTTAGGCCCCCCGACAGTCCCGGCCTATGGCTACACCTTC. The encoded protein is CASSLGPPTVPAYGYTF. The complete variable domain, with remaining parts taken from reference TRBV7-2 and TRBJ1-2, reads GAGVSQSPSNKVTEKGKDVELRCDPISGHTALYWYRQSLGQGLEFLIYFQGNSAPDKSGLPSDRFSAERTGGSVSTLTIQRTQQEDSAVYLCASSLGPPTVPAYGYTFGSGTRLTVV.

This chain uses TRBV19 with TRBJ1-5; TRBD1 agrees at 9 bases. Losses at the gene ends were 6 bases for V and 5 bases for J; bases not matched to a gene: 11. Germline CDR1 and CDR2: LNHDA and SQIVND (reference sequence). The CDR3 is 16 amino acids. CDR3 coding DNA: TGTGCCAGTAGGCAATACCGGGACAGGGTCGATCAGCCCCAGCATTTT. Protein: CASRQYRDRVDQPQHF.

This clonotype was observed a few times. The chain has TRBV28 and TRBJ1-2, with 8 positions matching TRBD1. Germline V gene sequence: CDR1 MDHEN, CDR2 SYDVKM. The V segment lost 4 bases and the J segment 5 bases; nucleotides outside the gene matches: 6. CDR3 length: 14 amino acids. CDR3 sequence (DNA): TGTGCCAGCAGTTCAGCGGACAGGGCATATGGCTACACCTTC. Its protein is CASSSADRAYGYTF.

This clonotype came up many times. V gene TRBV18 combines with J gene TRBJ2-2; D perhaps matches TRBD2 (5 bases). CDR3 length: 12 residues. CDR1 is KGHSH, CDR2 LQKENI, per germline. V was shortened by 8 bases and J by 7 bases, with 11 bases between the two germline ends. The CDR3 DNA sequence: TGTGCCAGCGGGCTAGCCCTCGGGGAGCTGTTTTTT. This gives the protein CASGLALGELFF.